Listed below are T cell receptor beta chains from one sample, sequenced in a study of blood T cell repertoires in COVID-19. Clones were read by immunoSEQ multiplex PCR, and TCRdb kept only the in-frame ones, dropping some. The sample shows more than 400,000 clones, around 90% of them seen only once. The source material was PBMCs or T cells enriched from blood (not recorded which). The source is a woman aged 18-29 years who had recovered from COVID-19. Each CDR3 is given with its conserved first and last residue. The order of the fields is V gene, J gene, clone size, D gene, CDR3 DNA, CDR3 protein. A D gene is named only where the DNA matches it firmly. A row's size may be missing; if present it is once, few, many or a size class.

V: TRBV29-1; J: TRBJ2-2; size: once; D: TRBD1; DNA: TGCAGCGTTGTTGGGACAGAAACAACCGGGGAGCTGTTTTTT; CDR3: CSVVGTETTGELFF
V: TRBV7-9; J: TRBJ1-2; size: NA; D: NA; DNA: TGTGCCACCCGGGTGGGGGCGGAAAATGGCTACACCTTC; CDR3: CATRVGAENGYTF
V: TRBV12-3/TRBV12-4; J: TRBJ2-1; size: NA; D: NA; DNA: TGTGCCAGCAGTTTAGGAGCGGACGAGCAGTTCTTC; CDR3: CASSLGADEQFF
V: TRBV9; J: TRBJ1-6; size: NA; D: NA; DNA: TGTGCCAGCAGCGTAGGGTTCGGGGATCCGGAGGATAATTCACCCCTCCACTTT; CDR3: CASSVGFGDPEDNSPLHF
V: TRBV5-1; J: TRBJ2-5; size: NA; D: TRBD1; DNA: TGCGCCAGCAGTTCTGGGACAGGGGCGGGCGAGACCCAGTACTTC; CDR3: CASSSGTGAGETQYF
V: TRBV2; J: TRBJ2-1; size: NA; D: NA; DNA: TGTGCCAGCAGTGATGACGGGAACTCCTACAATGAGCAGTTCTTC; CDR3: CASSDDGNSYNEQFF
V: TRBV5-1; J: TRBJ2-1; size: NA; D: TRBD2; DNA: TGCGCCAGCAGCTTGGCGCCGGGGGGGAACAATGAGCAGTTCTTC; CDR3: CASSLAPGGNNEQFF
V: TRBV7-9; J: TRBJ2-4; size: NA; D: NA; DNA: TGTGCCAGCAGCTATCTACCCTATGAGGCAGACATTCAGTACTTC; CDR3: CASSYLPYEADIQYF
V: TRBV19; J: TRBJ1-4; size: once; D: NA; DNA: TGTGCCAGTAGTAGGCATCTCCGTGAAAAACTGTTTTTT; CDR3: CASSRHLREKLFF
V: TRBV10-3; J: TRBJ2-3; size: NA; D: NA; DNA: TGTGCCATCAGTGACGGCACAGATACGCAGTATTTT; CDR3: CAISDGTDTQYF
V: TRBV19; J: TRBJ2-7; size: few; D: TRBD1; DNA: TGTGCCAGTAGTATCGGGACAGGCTACTACGAGCAGTACTTC; CDR3: CASSIGTGYYEQYF
V: TRBV29-1; J: TRBJ2-3; size: NA; D: NA; DNA: TGCAGCGTTGAGTTGGGGGGTTCAGATACGCAGTATTTT; CDR3: CSVELGGSDTQYF
V: TRBV4-1; J: TRBJ1-3; size: NA; D: TRBD1; DNA: TGCGCCAGCAGTCACCCCGGGACAGGGAGGGGAAACACCATATATTTT; CDR3: CASSHPGTGRGNTIYF
V: TRBV5-1; J: TRBJ2-2; size: NA; D: TRBD1; DNA: TGCGCCAGCAGCTTGGGAGGGGGACAGTCCGGGGAGCTGTTTTTT; CDR3: CASSLGGGQSGELFF
V: TRBV5-1; J: TRBJ1-1; size: NA; D: TRBD1; DNA: TGCGCCAGCAGCCTTCAAACAGGGGTCGGCACTGAAGCTTTCTTT; CDR3: CASSLQTGVGTEAFF
V: TRBV7-8; J: TRBJ2-7; size: NA; D: TRBD1; DNA: TGTGCCAGCAGCACTTCGGGACAGGTCGACGAGCAGTACTTC; CDR3: CASSTSGQVDEQYF
V: TRBV2; J: TRBJ1-2; size: once; D: TRBD1; DNA: TGTGCCAGCAGTGGGGCCACAGGGGAGGGACTAGGTGGCTACACCTTC; CDR3: CASSGATGEGLGGYTF
V: TRBV9; J: TRBJ2-7; size: NA; D: TRBD1; DNA: TGTGCCAGCAGCGACCGGACAGGGGAGGAGCAGTACTTC; CDR3: CASSDRTGEEQYF
V: TRBV7-9; J: TRBJ1-4; size: NA; D: NA; DNA: TGTGCCAGCAGCTTTGACTCTAATGAAAAACTGTTTTTT; CDR3: CASSFDSNEKLFF
V: TRBV10-3; J: TRBJ2-3; size: once; D: NA; DNA: TGTGCCATCAGTGATGCGGACTCCGCCGGCACAGATACGCAGTATTTT; CDR3: CAISDADSAGTDTQYF
V: TRBV5-1; J: TRBJ2-1; size: NA; D: TRBD2; DNA: TGCGCCAGCAGCCTACTAGCGGGAGAAAATGAGCAGTTCTTC; CDR3: CASSLLAGENEQFF
V: TRBV7-9; J: TRBJ1-2; size: NA; D: TRBD1; DNA: TGTGCCAGCAACGAGTGGGACAGATCTAACTATGGCTACACCTTC; CDR3: CASNEWDRSNYGYTF
V: TRBV18; J: TRBJ2-7; size: NA; D: TRBD2; DNA: TGTGCCAGCTCACCCGGGAGGGGTTTCGATGGCTACGAGCAGTACTTC; CDR3: CASSPGRGFDGYEQYF
V: TRBV27; J: TRBJ1-2; size: NA; D: TRBD1; DNA: TGTGCCAGCAGCCCCTATCGGCGAGCCCCGACAGGGGGGATAGGCTACACCTTC; CDR3: CASSPYRRAPTGGIGYTF
V: TRBV2; J: TRBJ2-3; size: NA; D: NA; DNA: TGTGCCAGCAGTCCAACAGATACAGATACGCAGTATTTT; CDR3: CASSPTDTDTQYF
V: TRBV4-1; J: TRBJ1-2; size: NA; D: TRBD1; DNA: TGCGCCAGCAGCCTCGCCGGGCGGGACAGTGATTATGGCTACACCTTC; CDR3: CASSLAGRDSDYGYTF
V: TRBV7-2; J: TRBJ1-3; size: few; D: NA; DNA: TGTGCCAGCAGCTTAGCCAGCTCTGGAAACACCATATATTTT; CDR3: CASSLASSGNTIYF
V: TRBV5-1; J: TRBJ2-3; size: NA; D: NA; DNA: TGCGCCAGCAGCCGGGGAGACTCTGTGTATTTT; CDR3: CASSRGDSVYF
V: TRBV11-2; J: TRBJ1-1; size: NA; D: NA; DNA: TGTGCCAGCAGCCCAAGGACAGAACCATGGAACATGAACACTGAAGCTTTCTTT; CDR3: CASSPRTEPWNMNTEAFF
V: TRBV12-3/TRBV12-4; J: TRBJ1-5; size: NA; D: NA; DNA: TGTGCCAGCAGCCGTGGGGAGGAGCCCCAGCATTTT; CDR3: CASSRGEEPQHF
V: TRBV21-1; J: TRBJ1-2; size: NA; D: NA; DNA: TGTGCCAGCATCCCACCGGCGGGGGCCGGGTATGGCTACACCTTC; CDR3: CASIPPAGAGYGYTF
V: TRBV5-1; J: TRBJ2-5; size: NA; D: NA; DNA: TGCGCCAGCAGCTTGGAAGGCAGTCGGCGGGTCGAGACCCAGTACTTC; CDR3: CASSLEGSRRVETQYF